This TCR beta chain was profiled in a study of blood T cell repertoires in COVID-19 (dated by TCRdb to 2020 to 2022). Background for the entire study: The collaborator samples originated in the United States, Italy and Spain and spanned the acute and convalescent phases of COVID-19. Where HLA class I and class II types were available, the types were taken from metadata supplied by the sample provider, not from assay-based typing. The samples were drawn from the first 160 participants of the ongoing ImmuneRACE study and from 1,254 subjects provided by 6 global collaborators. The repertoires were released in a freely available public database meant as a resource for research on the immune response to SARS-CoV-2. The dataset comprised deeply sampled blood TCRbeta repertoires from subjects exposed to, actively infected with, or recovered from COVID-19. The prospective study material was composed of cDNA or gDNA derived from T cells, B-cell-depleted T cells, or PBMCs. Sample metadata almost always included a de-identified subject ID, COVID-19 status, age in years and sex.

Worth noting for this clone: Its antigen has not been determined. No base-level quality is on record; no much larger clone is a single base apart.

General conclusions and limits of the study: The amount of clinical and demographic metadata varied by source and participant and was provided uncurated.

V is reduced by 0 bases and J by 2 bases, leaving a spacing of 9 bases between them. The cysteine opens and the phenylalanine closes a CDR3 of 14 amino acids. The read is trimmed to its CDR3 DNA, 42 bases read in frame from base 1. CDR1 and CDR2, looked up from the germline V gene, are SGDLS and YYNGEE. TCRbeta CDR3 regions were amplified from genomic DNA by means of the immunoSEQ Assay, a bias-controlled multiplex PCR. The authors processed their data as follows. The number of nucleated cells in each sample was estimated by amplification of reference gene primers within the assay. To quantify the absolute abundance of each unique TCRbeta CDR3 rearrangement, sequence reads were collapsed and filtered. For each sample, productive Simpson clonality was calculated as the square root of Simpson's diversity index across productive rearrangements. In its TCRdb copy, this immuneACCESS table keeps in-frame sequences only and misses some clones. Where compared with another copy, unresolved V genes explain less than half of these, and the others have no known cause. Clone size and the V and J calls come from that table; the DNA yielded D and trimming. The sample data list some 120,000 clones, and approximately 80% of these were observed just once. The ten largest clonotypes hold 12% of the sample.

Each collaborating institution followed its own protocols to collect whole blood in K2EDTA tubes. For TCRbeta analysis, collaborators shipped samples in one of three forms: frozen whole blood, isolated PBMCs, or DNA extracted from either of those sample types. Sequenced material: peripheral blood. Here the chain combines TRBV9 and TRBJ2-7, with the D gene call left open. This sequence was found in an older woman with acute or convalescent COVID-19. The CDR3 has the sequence CASSVDSRPYEQYF. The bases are TGTGCCAGCAGCGTAGATAGCAGACCCTACGAGCAGTACTTC.